This TCR beta chain stems from a study of cytomegalovirus exposure and HLA in healthy donors (dated by TCRdb to about 2017). Study-level background: In an earlier analysis of fewer than 750 of the donors, 250 to 350 Gb of sequence data and 90 million to 120 million unique TCR beta sequences from roughly 180 million T cells were reported. Approximately 310 gigabases of sequencing data and approximately 84 million unique TCR sequences were included in an early release covering 550 to 650 HLA-typed donors. Among the roughly 370 genotyped donors, about 83% belonged to the genetic ancestry cluster associated with self-reported Caucasian donors. The aim of the study was to test whether cataloging public T cell receptors could identify signatures of past pathogen exposure. The study profiled the T cell repertoires of some 610 subjects by immunosequencing and related them to cytomegalovirus serostatus. In addition to the first cohort of approximately 670 subjects, a separate validation cohort of approximately 130 different subjects was used. To predict cytomegalovirus infection status, the study combined high-throughput TCR immunosequencing, statistical association of individual TCRs with disease status, and machine learning. A later analysis re-analyzed previously published TCR beta repertoires from approximately 670 donors and added high-resolution HLA genotyping to study TCR occurrence patterns. In the later analysis, no new phenotypic data were used to find candidate immune exposures; instead, reliance was placed on TCR beta sequences and their occurrence across donors. To decide whether each TCR beta V gene segment behaved as functional or pseudogenic, an earlier analysis of some 580 of the donors relied on high-throughput TCR beta sequencing. Donor age, sex, ethnicity and CMV serostatus were compiled together with the repertoire data. Genome-wide SNP genotypes for about 55% of the roughly 670 donors were used in a later genetic analysis, which treated that subset as a discovery cohort. All discovery cohort repertoires had been generated using a single sequencing platform. HLA typing included class I and class II loci at four-digit resolution. The number of typed donors differed by locus: roughly 620-630 for A, B, C, DRB1 and DQB1; some 500 for DQA1; approximately 600 for DPA1; and some 450 for DPB1. Five DR-DQ haplotypes were handled as single units for association and clustering because linkage in the cohort was strong. Across about 380 genotyped donors of the cohort, an average of about 240,000 unique TCR beta nucleotide sequences per donor were sequenced, and approximately 17% of those sequences were non-productive.

In regard to this clone: Its antigen remains undetermined. Per-base quality was not reported, and no clone a single base away is much larger than it.

The full study reports these points: A later analysis found that TCR association rates varied across HLA loci, with DRB1 alleles showing the most associated TCRs and HLA-C alleles the fewest. Sequencing depth was assumed to be roughly uniform across donors in the presence/absence analyses, though that assumption may not hold. This cohort had only TCR beta chains sequenced, and the lack of alpha or paired-chain data limited which features could be detected. It was suggested by the authors that the approach could potentially be generalized to other disease states and immunological phenotypes. Because some donors lacked HLA typing at each locus, the association tests relied only on the typed subset. The classifier was reported to diagnose cytomegalovirus status with high specificity and sensitivity in both the original and validation cohorts. According to a later analysis, most CMV-associated TCR beta chains appeared to be HLA-restricted, and the HLA associations seemed to be driven largely by CMV exposure. In a later analysis, several top co-occurrence clusters were reported to appear linked to parvovirus B19, influenza, CMV and Epstein-Barr virus. A further reported finding was that TCR beta sequences accurately predicted the HLA-A and HLA-B alleles for most subjects in the first cohort. In the study, around 150 TCR beta chains were listed as associated with cytomegalovirus. While some public TCRs were present in many individuals, most TCR sequences turned up only very rarely across donors. A later genetic analysis reported fewer N-insertions in productive TCRs among donors in an Asian-associated ancestry cluster than the roughly 700-donor mean. For the cohort, immune exposure information was limited to CMV serostatus. The sequencing pipeline was judged likely to have produced a cluster of highly shared sequence variants as a technical artifact. Correlated functional status among segregating V segments might be attributable to linkage disequilibrium, but an unknown experimental factor could not be ruled out. Because counts were too low, about 15 rarely observed V segments, including chromosome 9 orphons, were left out of the earlier analysis of some 640 of the donors. Some IMGT-functional V segments, including TRBV6-2 and TRBV6-3, could not be distinguished by the 87-base-pair reads and were therefore excluded. A later analysis associated some 17,000 TCR beta sequences with specific HLA alleles at a false discovery rate of 0.05. In a later analysis, HLA-associated TCR beta chains were found to be more clonally expanded and to have lower generation probabilities than equally common non-associated chains. A later genetic analysis associated a missense DCLRE1C variant with V-gene and J-gene trimming of TCR beta chains, and an independent cohort replicated the association. Three of the identified cytomegalovirus-associated TCR beta chains were confirmed in vitro to be specific for cytomegalovirus antigens. An earlier analysis of approximately 600 of the donors showed that most TCR beta V segments appeared in productive rearrangements either about 87% or about 30% of the time, which broadly matched IMGT annotations. Assigning TCR associations to individual alleles was difficult when HLA alleles, especially DR and DQ, strongly co-occurred.

The cohort consisted of 650 to 850 healthy bone marrow donors. All cohort members were sampled while nominally healthy, although unrecorded immune exposures were likely present. The donor tested CMV seronegative and was one of the 352 seronegative cohort members. Each donor provided a peripheral blood sample, and peripheral blood mononuclear cells were used for TCR beta sequencing. The Qiagen DNeasy Blood Extraction Kit was used to extract genomic DNA from the blood cell samples. Receptor amplification or capture employed the immunoSEQ multiplex PCR assay. A mixture of 60 forward primers for TCR Vbeta segments and 13 reverse primers for TCR Jbeta segments was used in the multiplex PCR. Amplification of the CDR3 region of rearranged TCR beta genes was performed with a multiplex PCR assay on genomic DNA. The Illumina HiSeq System was used to sequence the amplified TCR beta libraries as 87-base-pair reads. Processing in the source paper ran as follows. Across the 666 repertoires, a later analysis counted some 80 million unique TCR beta chains, roughly 11 million of which were shared by at least two donors. A nearest-neighbor algorithm error-corrected the raw reads and collapsed the reads into unique sequences, merging closely related sequences to remove PCR and sequencing errors. Alignment of CDR3 sequences to IMGT reference sequences was used to assign V, D and J gene segments. For a sequence to be retained, a match of at least six nucleotides was required to both a V gene segment and a J gene segment. Rearrangements were called productive when the CDR3 lacked stop codons and stayed in frame with V and J; all others were non-productive. Following IMGT convention, CDR3 was defined as the stretch from the second conserved V-encoded cysteine up to the conserved J-encoded phenylalanine. The earlier analysis of 587 of the donors excluded sequences that lacked an unambiguous match to a single V gene segment. An earlier analysis of 587 of the donors classified V segments as functional when productive rearrangements were above 56.7% and as segregating when the standard deviation between donors was above 5%. To diagnose cytomegalovirus status from the catalog of TCR beta chain sequences, a statistical classification framework was built. V and J gene assignment, in a later analysis, came from comparing TCR nucleotide sequences with IMGT/GENE-DB human TR gene sequences. Using the TCRdist pipeline, a later analysis assigned CDR3 sequences along with most-parsimonious VDJ recombination scenarios. In a later analysis, every TCR beta chain was defined by the combination of its CDR3 amino acid sequence and its V-gene family, and reads without a unique V-gene family were dropped. In a later analysis, 550 to 650 highly shared, low-generation-probability nucleotide sequences were removed to address suspected cross-contamination and a sequencing artifact. For each public chain, a later analysis derived a clonal expansion index from normalized ranks of inferred template counts within each repertoire. In a later analysis, generation probabilities were computed with a VDJ recombination model fitted to out-of-frame rearrangements, and the resulting probabilities were checked against IGoR. Hypergeometric tests were used in a later analysis to score TCR-TCR, TCR-HLA and TCR-CMV co-occurrence, with a repertoire-size bias correction applied to the TCR pairs. To estimate false discovery rates, a later analysis permuted the HLA or CMV assignments 20 times. In a later analysis, co-occurring TCRs were grouped using DBSCAN, with TCRdist sequence similarity added in when clustering inside HLA-allele-positive subsets. Repertoires with fewer than 30,000 or more than 120,000 public chains were left out of co-occurrence clustering, as were about 5 repertoires with anomalous nucleotide sharing. Here the immuneACCESS table is served through TCRdb, limited to in-frame sequences with V and J called. Missing clones are a known gap in these copies; in checked studies unresolved V genes cover under half, and the rest lacks a known reason. That table gives V, J and clone size, and the DNA gave D and trimming. The sample includes 140,000 or so clones, with 80% to 85% observed a single time. 2.5% to 3.5% of the sample is taken by the ten largest.

The CDR3 sequence holds 13 residues, the cysteine and phenylalanine included. The read is trimmed to its CDR3 DNA, 39 bases read in frame from base 1. A distance of 8 bases separates the germline ends of V and J, which lose 1 base and 7 bases respectively. The germline V gene (reference sequence) sets CDR1 to LNHDA and CDR2 to SQIVND. The receptor chain draws on TRBV19 and TRBJ1-5, with the D gene too uncertain to name. The source of this sequence is a woman in her 30s in good health and CMV-seronegative. Material for sequencing was PBMCs. The bases read TGTGCCAGTAGTATAGGGCAGATACAGCCCCAGCATTTT. Its protein reads: CASSIGQIQPQHF.